The rows below give T cell receptor beta chains drawn from one sample of a study of OX40 agonist ivuxolimab in advanced cancers. Some clones are missing from TCRdb's copy, which holds only in-frame ones; the method was immunoSEQ multiplex PCR. The sample holds tens of thousands of clones, around 94% seen once. The specimen was CD4+ or CD8+ T cells sorted from blood, collected in a trial of the OX40 agonist ivuxolimab. These receptors were obtained from an adult with an advanced solid tumor such as melanoma, head and neck, liver or kidney cancer. Both conserved end residues are part of each CDR3. The D gene is left open where the match is weak. Rows give clone size only sometimes, using once, few, many, or a class for an expanded clone.

D gene	V gene	J gene	clone size	CDR3 DNA	CDR3 protein
NA	TRBV9	TRBJ2-1	NA	TGTGCCAGCAGCGTAGACGGGTCGAACAATGAGCAGTTCTTC	CASSVDGSNNEQFF
TRBD1	TRBV7-2	TRBJ1-1	NA	TGTGCCAGCAGCTTCCGGGACAGGGCGAACACTGAAGCTTTCTTT	CASSFRDRANTEAFF
TRBD2	TRBV4-3	TRBJ2-7	once	TGCGCCAGCAGCCAAGATCTTATGCGGGGGGATTACGAGCAGTACTTC	CASSQDLMRGDYEQYF
NA	TRBV6-4	TRBJ1-2	NA	TGTGCCAGCAGTGGATCGAGACAAGAAAACTATGGCTACACCTTC	CASSGSRQENYGYTF
NA	TRBV19	TRBJ1-2	NA	TGTGCCAGTAGTATAGTGGCAGGGGATGGCTACACCTTC	CASSIVAGDGYTF
NA	TRBV7-9	TRBJ2-7	NA	TGTGCCAGCAGCTCGGGGCGGGTTGAAGAGCAGTACTTC	CASSSGRVEEQYF
TRBD1	TRBV15	TRBJ2-5	NA	TGTGCCACCAGCAGAAGACAGGGATGGGTGGGAGAGACCCAGTACTTC	CATSRRQGWVGETQYF
NA	TRBV4-3	TRBJ1-6	few	TGCGCCAGCAGCCAAGTTTCGAGCTCCTATAATTCACCCCTCCACTTT	CASSQVSSSYNSPLHF
NA	TRBV6-4	TRBJ1-1	NA	TGTGCCAGCAGTCTCCTCCTAAACACTGAAGCTTTCTTT	CASSLLLNTEAFF
TRBD1	TRBV7-8	TRBJ1-6	NA	TGTGCCAGCAGCTTAACCGGGACAGCTTATAATTCACCCCTCCACTTT	CASSLTGTAYNSPLHF
NA	TRBV27	TRBJ1-1	once	TGTGCCAGCAGTTTAGGGGGAACCGCTGAAGCTTTCTTT	CASSLGGTAEAFF
NA	TRBV5-1	TRBJ2-5	NA	TGCGCCAGCTCCCCCGGGTTCGGCGCTCCAGAGACCCAGTACTTC	CASSPGFGAPETQYF
NA	TRBV5-8	TRBJ1-5	NA	TGTGCCAGCAGCTTGGGGCCTATAAACAATCAGCCCCAGCATTTT	CASSLGPINNQPQHF
NA	TRBV19	TRBJ2-7	NA	TGTGCCAGTAGTACCCTCCTTAACTACGAGCAGTACTTC	CASSTLLNYEQYF
NA	TRBV9	TRBJ1-2	NA	TGTGCCAGCAGCGGAGACAGATTATTAAACTATGGCTACACCTTC	CASSGDRLLNYGYTF
NA	TRBV7-8	TRBJ1-1	NA	TGTGCCAGCAGCTTAACAGGGATGAACACTGAAGCTTTCTTT	CASSLTGMNTEAFF
NA	TRBV18	TRBJ2-1	NA	TGTGCCAGCTCACCAGGGGGGGGCTCGTATGAGCAGTTCTTC	CASSPGGGSYEQFF
NA	TRBV19	TRBJ2-7	NA	TGTGCCAGTTCGTGGGGGAAGGGACGCGAGCAGTACTTC	CASSWGKGREQYF
TRBD2	TRBV5-8	TRBJ2-3	NA	TGTGCCAGCAGCTTGACTAGCGACACAGATACGCAGTATTTT	CASSLTSDTDTQYF
NA	TRBV7-6	TRBJ2-7	NA	TGTGCCAGCAGCTTACGGGACTTAGGGGTCGGCGAGCAGTACTTC	CASSLRDLGVGEQYF
TRBD2	TRBV19	TRBJ2-2	NA	TGTGCCAGTAGTACGCCCGGAACTAGCGGAAACACCGGGGAGCTGTTTTTT	CASSTPGTSGNTGELFF
NA	TRBV19	TRBJ1-5	NA	TGTGCCAGTAGTATGTTGGGGTTAAGGAGCAATCAGCCCCAGCATTTT	CASSMLGLRSNQPQHF
TRBD1	TRBV11-2	TRBJ2-1	NA	TGTGCCACTGGCCGGGACAGGGCAACCGGTGAGCAGTTCTTC	CATGRDRATGEQFF
TRBD2	TRBV5-4	TRBJ2-7	NA	TGTGCCGCTTCCCTATCGGGGGGCTACGAGCAGTACTTC	CAASLSGGYEQYF